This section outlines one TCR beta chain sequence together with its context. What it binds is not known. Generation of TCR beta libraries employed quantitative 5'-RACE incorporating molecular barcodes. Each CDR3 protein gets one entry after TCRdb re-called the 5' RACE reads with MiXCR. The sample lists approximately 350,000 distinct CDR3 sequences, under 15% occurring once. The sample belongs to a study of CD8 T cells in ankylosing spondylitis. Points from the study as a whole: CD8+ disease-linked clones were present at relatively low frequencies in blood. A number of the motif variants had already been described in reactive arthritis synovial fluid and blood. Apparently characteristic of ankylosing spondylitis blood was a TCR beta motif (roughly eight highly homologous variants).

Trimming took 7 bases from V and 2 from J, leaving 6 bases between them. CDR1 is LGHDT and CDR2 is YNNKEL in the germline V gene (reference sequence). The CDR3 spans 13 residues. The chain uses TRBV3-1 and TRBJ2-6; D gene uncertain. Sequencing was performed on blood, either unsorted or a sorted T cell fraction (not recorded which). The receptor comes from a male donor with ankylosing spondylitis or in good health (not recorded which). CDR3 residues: CASTWAGANVLTF. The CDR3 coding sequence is TGTGCCAGCACGTGGGCTGGGGCCAACGTCCTGACTTTC.